The next 10 T cell receptor beta chains were all read from a single sample in a study of T-cell memory formation after mild COVID-19. One entry per CDR3 protein results from TCRdb running MiXCR on the 5' RACE reads. The data contain fewer than 300,000 distinct CDR3 sequences, about a sixth of them singletons. The sequenced sample was PBMCs or a T cell subset sorted from them (not recorded which). These receptors all come from a man aged 18 to 30 who had mild COVID-19 (a few samples of this study predate the infection). Cell type and time point are not known.

The chain uses TRBV10-3 and TRBJ1-1; D gene uncertain. Trimming removed 2 bases at V and 4 bases at J, with 14 bases between. The germline CDR1 and CDR2 sequences are ENHRY and SYGVKD. The CDR3 totals 15 residues. The CDR3 here is CAISEVEAGSTEAFF. DNA for the CDR3: TGTGCCATCAGTGAGGTTGAGGCGGGGAGCACTGAAGCTTTCTTT.

The V and J genes are TRBV4-1 and TRBJ1-1; 10 bases match TRBD1. This CDR3 comprises 19 residues. Trimming at V came to 1 base and at J to 0 bases, leaving 11 bases not matched to a gene. Germline loops: CDR1 MGHRA, CDR2 YSYEKL. In DNA form, the CDR3 reads TGCGCCAGCAGCCAAGTGGGGATTAGGACAGGGGGTATGAACACTGAAGCTTTCTTT. It encodes CASSQVGIRTGGMNTEAFF.

This clonotype was seen only a few times. The chain is built from TRBV12-3 or TRBV12-4 and TRBJ1-2; D unclear. There are 14 residues in the CDR3. Trimming shortened V by 3 bases and J by 4 bases, and 12 bases separated the two germline ends. Written as DNA, the CDR3 is TGTGCCAGCAGTTTTTTCGGCGCTACCTATGGCTACACCTTC. As protein: CASSFFGATYGYTF.

This clonotype turned up a few times. The V gene is TRBV6-1, the J gene TRBJ2-4; D uncertain. The ends were cut back, 6 bases at V and 6 bases at J, with 12 bases in the middle. The CDR3 loop spans 13 amino acids. The V gene's germline CDR1 is MNHNS and CDR2 SASEGT. CDR3 in DNA: TGTGCCAGCAGGGCACCGGGTTCAAACATTCAGTACTTC. Translating gives CASRAPGSNIQYF.

The chain is built from TRBV7-6 and TRBJ1-3; TRBD1 agrees at 8 bases. In germline, CDR1 is SGHVS, CDR2 FNYEAQ. The CDR3 length is 14 residues. V gave up 6 bases and J gave up 7 bases; unmatched junction bases: 8. The CDR3, as DNA: TGTGCCAGCAGTCCAGACAGGGGTGGCAACACCATATATTTT. Amino acid sequence: CASSPDRGGNTIYF.

Of note for this clonotype: The junction departs from germline at one end; a sequencing error may be responsible. V usage is TRBV7-8 and J usage is TRBJ2-1; tentative D call: TRBD2 (5 bases). Looked up from germline, CDR1 is SGHVS and CDR2 is FQNEAQ. This CDR3 has 14 amino acids. The CDR3 region is CASSGLISYNERFF. CDR3 nucleotides: TGTGCCAGCTCTGGACTCATCTCCTACAATGAGCGGTTCTTC.

This chain uses TRBV29-1 with TRBJ2-3; D uncertain. The CDR3 length is 14 residues. Germline CDR1 reads SQVTM; CDR2 reads ANQGSEA. Deletions cut 6 bases from V and 2 bases from J, with 15 bases between. The CDR3 region has the DNA TGCAGCGTAAGGCACAGCCCGTCCACAGATACGCAGTATTTT. Amino acid sequence: CSVRHSPSTDTQYF.

This clonotype was recorded a few times. J is TRBJ1-5 and V is TRBV5-1; D might be TRBD1 (5 bases). The CDR3 consists of 14 residues. Per the germline V gene, CDR1 is SGHRS and CDR2 is YFSETQ. V lost 2 bases to trimming and J lost 3 bases, with 9 bases between them. CDR3: CASSFSGPNQPQHF. In nucleotides, the CDR3 is TGCGCCAGCAGCTTTTCAGGGCCCAATCAGCCCCAGCATTTT.

The V and J genes are TRBV7-9 and TRBJ2-3; 12 nucleotides line up with TRBD2. There are 15 residues in the CDR3. The germline V gene has CDR1 SEHNR and CDR2 FQNEAQ (reference sequence). J was trimmed by 4 bases and V by 5 bases; bases with no gene match: 4. The CDR3 DNA reads as TGTGCCAGCAGCACGACTAGCGGGGGAGCAGATACGCAGTATTTT. Protein: CASSTTSGGADTQYF.

This clonotype has only a few counts. The V and J genes are TRBV2 and TRBJ2-3; a weak D match, TRBD1 (6 bases). The CDR3 sequence is 18 residues long. V was pared by 2 bases and J by 1 base, with 19 bases between. Germline V gives CDR1 SNHLY, CDR2 FYNNEI. CDR3 in amino acids: CASSELVWVTGGTDTQYF. CDR3 coding DNA: TGTGCCAGCAGTGAACTAGTTTGGGTGACAGGTGGCACAGATACGCAGTATTTT.